Below, one TCR beta chain is given with its context. Its antigen is still unknown. This may come from a read error, since a much larger clone is one base off. The sample is drawn from a study of CD8+CD57+ T cells in acquired aplastic anemia. Study background: Sorted CD4+ and CD8+ cells yielded around 3.3 ug of DNA on average.

CDR1 is SGHRS, CDR2 YFSETQ, per germline. CDR3 size: 14 residues. Findings and limits, study-wide: Researchers report that about 29 CD8+ CDR3 sequences appeared in both patients and controls. Any difference that existed in CD8+ Simpson's diversity between patients and controls was not significant.

According to the study, genomic DNA was the template for TCR beta VDJ and CDR3 profiling. Each CDR3 protein is one row after TCRdb ran MiXCR on the reads. Of under 200,000 distinct CDR3 sequences listed, around 40% are singletons. The chain has TRBV5-1 and TRBJ2-6, with a weak D call TRBD1 (5 bases). The source is a human donor in good health. Sequencing was done on a sample of sorted CD4+, CD8+, or CD8+CD57+ T cells (not recorded which) from PBMCs. The CDR3 sequence: CASSLSTGADVLTF. The CDR3 region has the DNA TGCGCCAGCAGCTTGAGTACTGGGGCCGACGTCCTGACTTTC.